The present entry profiles one TCR beta chain with its context. The antigen is unknown. 60 Vbeta and 13 Jbeta primers were used in PCR. Method: immunoSEQ multiplex PCR; TCRdb's copy keeps in-frame clones and lacks some. Among 55,000 to 80,000 clones, about 85% were seen once, and the ten largest hold about 11%. The data stem from a study of cytomegalovirus exposure and HLA in healthy donors. Study-level findings and limits: Presence/absence analyses supposed approximately even sequencing depth among donors. Sequencing probably produced one cluster of sequence variants that were highly shared. Only CMV serostatus was available as immune exposure information. Listed as cytomegalovirus-associated were 150 to 200 TCR beta chains.

Germline V lookup: CDR1 MNHEY, CDR2 SMNVEV (reference sequence). There are 14 residues in the CDR3. With 6 bases removed from V and 3 bases from J, the gap between germline ends came to 12 bases. Sequenced: PBMCs. J is TRBJ1-5 and V is TRBV27; D may be TRBD1 (6 bases). This TCR came from a female donor in good health and CMV-seronegative. The CDR3 reads CASSLGGPNQPQHF. CDR3 DNA: TGTGCCAGCAGCCTCGGGGGGCCCAATCAGCCCCAGCATTTT.